This passage covers 21 T cell receptor beta chains from one sample sequenced in a study of T cell changes during pregnancy in multiple sclerosis. The table came from immunoSEQ multiplex PCR; TCRdb's copy has only in-frame clones and leaves some out. Of tens of thousands of clones listed, 80% to 95% are singletons. Sequences were derived from CD8+ T cells from peripheral blood mononuclear cells, sampled in the second trimester of pregnancy. The receptors were sampled from a female donor with multiple sclerosis, enrolled in a pregnancy study.

Sample share makes this clone medium-sized. The gene calls are TRBV28 and TRBJ1-4; perhaps TRBD1 as D (5 bases). Deletions cut 5 bases from V and 3 bases from J, with 13 bases between. This CDR3 comprises 15 residues. In germline, CDR1 is MDHEN, CDR2 SYDVKM. The CDR3 DNA is TGTGCCAGCAGTCCCGACAGCGCCCCTAATGAAAAACTGTTTTTT. It translates to CASSPDSAPNEKLFF.

The V call is TRBV29-1, the J call TRBJ1-2, with D possibly being TRBD1 (5 bases). V lost 1 base, J lost 6 bases, and 18 bases lay in between. Germline V CDR1 and CDR2: SQVTM, ANQGSEA. The CDR3 spans 15 residues. The CDR3 is CSVEAGTRLGDGYTF. The CDR3 DNA sequence: TGCAGCGTTGAAGCCGGGACTCGGCTCGGCGATGGCTACACCTTC.

The V call is TRBV5-8, the J call TRBJ2-1; weak D call: TRBD2 (5 bases). This CDR3 is 17 amino acids long. V shed 1 base and J shed 0 bases, with 14 bases lying between them. Germline loops: CDR1 SGHTS, CDR2 YDEGEE. This chain's CDR3 is CASSLTYGESSYNEQFF. CDR3 coding DNA: TGTGCCAGCAGCTTGACCTACGGGGAGAGCTCCTACAATGAGCAGTTCTTC.

The chain carries TRBV2 and TRBJ2-2, with 14 positions matching TRBD2. Trimming cost V 5 bases and J 7 bases; bases outside gene matches: 6. CDR1 SNHLY and CDR2 FYNNEI come from the germline V gene. There are 16 residues in the CDR3. Here the CDR3 DNA reads TGTGCCAGCAGTCGGACTAGCGGGGGGCCTGGCGGGGAGCTGTTTTTT. It yields the protein CASSRTSGGPGGELFF. The variable domain in full, completed from reference TRBV2 and TRBJ2-2, reads EPEVTQTPSHQVTQMGQEVILRCVPISNHLYFYWYRQILGQKVEFLVSFYNNEISEKSEIFDDQFSVERPDGSNFTLKIRSTKLEDSAMYFCASSRTSGGPGGELFFGEGSRLTVL.

The chain joins TRBV7-9 to TRBJ1-1; D is unresolved. The CDR3 is 13 residues long. Germline V gene sequence: CDR1 SEHNR, CDR2 FQNEAQ (reference sequence). The V gene lost 3 bases and the J gene lost 7 bases, with 12 bases spanning the gap. The CDR3 spells CASSFDYEYEAFF. The CDR3 region has the DNA TGTGCCAGCAGCTTCGATTACGAGTATGAAGCTTTCTTT.

The V call is TRBV29-1, the J call TRBJ1-2, with D tentatively TRBD1 (5 bases). The CDR3 covers 13 residues. The V end lost 4 bases, the J end lost 6 bases, and 15 bases lay between the germline ends. Germline assignment: CDR1 SQVTM and CDR2 ANQGSEA. This CDR3 reads CSVVPTDFHGYTF. CDR3 nucleotides: TGCAGCGTTGTTCCGACAGACTTTCATGGCTACACCTTC. Drawing the rest from reference TRBV29-1 and TRBJ1-2, the complete variable domain is SAVISQKPSRDICQRGTSLTIQCQVDSQVTMMFWYRQQPGQSLTLIATANQGSEATYESGFVIDKFPISRPNLTFSTLTVSNMSPEDSSIYLCSVVPTDFHGYTFGSGTRLTVV.

This chain links TRBV7-9 with TRBJ2-7; TRBD1 aligns across 7 bases. Trimming cost V 5 bases and J 2 bases; bases outside gene matches: 3. Germline CDR1 is SEHNR and CDR2 is FQNEAQ (reference sequence). The CDR3 extends over 13 amino acids. CDR3 loop: CASSGTVPYEQYF. The CDR3 nucleotides are TGTGCCAGCAGCGGGACAGTGCCCTACGAGCAGTACTTC. Full variable domain (missing parts from reference TRBV7-9 and TRBJ2-7): DTGVSQNPRHKITKRGQNVTFRCDPISEHNRLYWYRQTLGQGPEFLTYFQNEAQLEKSRLLSDRFSAERPKGSFSTLEIQRTEQGDSAMYLCASSGTVPYEQYFGPGTRLTVT.

The chain carries TRBV5-1 and TRBJ2-2; no clear D. V lost 0 bases to trimming and J lost 5 bases, with 8 bases between them. CDR1 and CDR2 from the germline V gene are SGHRS and YFSETQ. The CDR3 sequence is 14 residues long. CDR3 coding DNA: TGCGCCAGCAGCTTGGGCGGATCGACCGGGGAGCTGTTTTTT. Protein sequence: CASSLGGSTGELFF.

The genes are TRBV6-6 and TRBJ2-7; TRBD1 is a possible D gene (5 bases). Germline CDR1 is MNHNY and CDR2 is SVGAGI (reference sequence). There are 13 residues in the CDR3. Deletions cut 8 bases from V and 0 bases from J, with 11 bases between. CDR3 sequence: CASVQALSYEQYF. In DNA form, the CDR3 reads TGTGCCAGCGTACAGGCTCTCTCCTACGAGCAGTACTTC.

The CDR3 coding sequence is TGTGCCAGCATTCTAGGGGTCCCGGGACAGAGGAACACCGGGGAGCTGTTTTTT. It specifies CASILGVPGQRNTGELFF. The chain has TRBV21-1 and TRBJ2-2; the table's D gene call, TRBD1, was not cross checked with the DNA. TRBV21-1 represents a pseudogene. This CDR3 has 18 amino acids.

The V call is TRBV19, the J call TRBJ2-7, with 9 bases aligning to TRBD1. The length of the CDR3 is 15 residues. Germline assignment: CDR1 LNHDA and CDR2 SQIVND (reference sequence). Losses at the gene ends were 3 bases for V and 5 bases for J; bases not matched to a gene: 8. CDR3 coding DNA: TGTGCCAGTAGTATGCAACAGGGGGCGATCAACGAGCAGTACTTC. Protein: CASSMQQGAINEQYF.

The rearrangement uses TRBV27 and TRBJ2-3, with D tentatively TRBD2 (6 bases). Germline CDR1 reads MNHEY; CDR2 reads SMNVEV (reference sequence). The V end lost 4 bases, the J end lost 1 base, and 9 bases lay between the germline ends. The CDR3 consists of 14 residues. In DNA, the CDR3 is TGTGCCAGCAGTTGGGGGGTCCGCACAGATACGCAGTATTTT. Its translation: CASSWGVRTDTQYF.

The chain recombines TRBV7-8 with TRBJ2-1; D uncertain. Trimming shortened V by 3 bases and J by 7 bases, and 16 bases separated the two germline ends. This CDR3 spans 15 amino acids. The germline V gene encodes CDR1 SGHVS and CDR2 FQNEAQ. CDR3 sequence reads: CASSFSYNEQNEQFF. For the CDR3, the DNA is TGTGCCAGCAGCTTCTCCTACAACGAACAGAATGAGCAGTTCTTC.

CDR3 DNA sequence: TGTGCCAGCAGCTTTTCAGGGTACACTGAAGCTTTCTTT. Amino acid sequence: CASSFSGYTEAFF. The rearrangement joins TRBV5-4 to TRBJ1-1; D may be TRBD1 (5 bases). The CDR3 is 13 amino acids. Looked up from germline, CDR1 is SGHNT and CDR2 is YYREEE (reference sequence). Trimming pared 2 bases from V and 3 bases from J, leaving 8 bases between. The full variable domain, in which reference TRBV5-4 and TRBJ1-1 provide the parts outside the CDR3, is ETGVTQSPTHLIKTRGQQVTLRCSSQSGHNTVSWYQQALGQGPQFIFQYYREEENGRGNFPPRFSGLQFPNYSSELNVNALELDDSALYLCASSFSGYTEAFFGQGTRLTVV.

In its sample, this clone was seen once. The chain links TRBV18 to TRBJ1-1; D is unclear. Trimming took off 3 bases at V and 3 bases at J, with 20 bases between the two ends. The CDR3 length is 17 residues. Germline CDR1 reads KGHSH; CDR2 reads LQKENI. The CDR3 DNA reads TGTGCCAGCTCACCCAACTTTTCTCCCTTACCATACACTGAAGCTTTCTTT. Its translation is CASSPNFSPLPYTEAFF.

The chain is built from TRBV7-9 and TRBJ2-5, with 10 bases lining up with TRBD1. The V gene's germline CDR1 is SEHNR and CDR2 FQNEAQ (reference sequence). V shed 7 bases and J 5 bases; nucleotides not matched to a gene: 7. The CDR3 runs to 14 residues. The CDR3 sequence: CASTEGQGWETQYF. CDR3 DNA: TGTGCCAGCACCGAGGGACAGGGGTGGGAGACCCAGTACTTC.

The V gene is TRBV18, the J gene TRBJ2-3; the D gene is possibly TRBD2 (5 bases). Trimming stripped 3 bases from V and 1 base from J, with 8 bases between. CDR1 is KGHSH and CDR2 is LQKENI in the germline V gene. The CDR3 is made up of 14 amino acids. For the CDR3, the DNA is TGTGCCAGCTCACCGTACGGGGGCACAGATACGCAGTATTTT. Its protein is CASSPYGGTDTQYF.

The gene calls are TRBV7-8 and TRBJ1-5; D uncertain. The germline CDR1 and CDR2 sequences are SGHVS and FQNEAQ. The germline V and J ends were trimmed by 3 bases and 4 bases, with 7 bases remaining between them. CDR3 length equals 13 residues. The CDR3, as DNA: TGTGCCAGCAGCTTCGGAGGAAATCAGCCCCAGCATTTT. Translated, it gives CASSFGGNQPQHF. The complete variable domain, with remaining parts taken from reference TRBV7-8 and TRBJ1-5, reads GAGVSQSPRYKVAKRGQDVALRCDPISGHVSLFWYQQALGQGPEFLTYFQNEAQLDKSGLPSDRFFAERPEGSVSTLKIQRTQQEDSAVYLCASSFGGNQPQHFGDGTRLSIL.

This rearrangement joins TRBV6-4 to TRBJ2-2; D is unresolved. The V and J ends lost 2 bases and 1 base respectively, with 8 bases between them. The CDR3 spans 15 residues. CDR1 is MRHNA and CDR2 is SNTAGT in the germline V gene. The CDR3 here is CASSDGEENTGELFF. The DNA for the CDR3 is TGTGCCAGCAGTGACGGAGAGGAGAACACCGGGGAGCTGTTTTTT.

The J gene is TRBJ2-2, the V gene TRBV4-2; D not certain. Germline CDR1 is LGHNA and CDR2 is YNFKEQ. V was clipped by 5 bases and J by 2 bases, with 6 bases between them. The length of the CDR3 is 13 residues. The CDR3 region has the DNA TGTGCCAGCAGCATCCAAAACACCGGGGAGCTGTTTTTT. Its protein product is CASSIQNTGELFF.

This chain connects TRBV5-4 to TRBJ2-7, with D maybe TRBD1 (5 bases). Germline V gene lookup returns CDR1 SGHNT and CDR2 YYREEE (reference sequence). The CDR3 length is 14 residues. Trimming stripped 0 bases from V and 2 bases from J, with 9 bases between. The CDR3 sequence: CASSLAAGPYEQYF. CDR3 DNA sequence: TGTGCCAGCAGCTTGGCTGCAGGGCCCTACGAGCAGTACTTC.